The 9 T cell receptor beta chains reported below all come from one sample, sequenced in a study of metastatic and nonmetastatic thyroid tumors. TCRdb redid the clone calls on the PCR reads using MiXCR. This table has 25,000 to 35,000 clones, around 16% appearing once. Treatment of any kind had been given to no patient before thyroid surgery. The specimen sequenced was blood. The receptor source for this set is a female donor with papillary thyroid cancer or a benign thyroid nodule (not recorded which). Some clones in this sample may be carry-over from other donors' samples.

The chain links TRBV20-1 to TRBJ2-7, with 9 bases identical to TRBD2. In germline, CDR1 is DFQATT, CDR2 SNEGSKA (reference sequence). V gave up 3 bases and J gave up 5 bases; unmatched junction bases: 5. CDR3 size: 13 residues. The CDR3, as DNA: TGCAGTGCTAGGAACCTAGCGGGAAACGAGCAGTACTTC. It translates to CSARNLAGNEQYF.

This clone was observed many times. A much larger clone sits a single nucleotide away, making a read error possible. The sample contains more than one DNA sequence encoding this CDR3. CDR3 in amino acids: CASSWEGNTGELFF. CDR3 nucleotide sequence: TGCGCCAGCTCCTGGGAGGGAAACACCGGGGAGCTGTTTTTT. V usage is TRBV12-3 or TRBV12-4 and J usage is TRBJ2-2; 7 bases align to TRBD2. This CDR3 comprises 14 residues.

In this sample, this clone turned up a few times. A much larger clonotype is one base distant, so this may be a read error. The same CDR3 is also encoded by other DNA sequences in this sample. The V call is TRBV10-2, the J call TRBJ2-1; 7 nucleotides line up with TRBD2. The V segment lost 7 bases and the J segment 4 bases; nucleotides outside the gene matches: 4. CDR3 length: 13 amino acids. Germline V gene lookup returns CDR1 WSHSY and CDR2 SAAADI. The CDR3 here is CASNPGGYNEQFF. The CDR3 bases are TGCGCCAGCAACCCGGGAGGTTACAATGAGCAGTTCTTC.

This clone was observed at least ten times. This chain uses TRBV5-1 with TRBJ1-6; TRBD1 is a possible D gene (5 bases). The CDR3 is made up of 14 amino acids. Germline V gene lookup returns CDR1 SGHRS and CDR2 YFSETQ. Trimming pared 2 bases from V and 8 bases from J, leaving 11 bases between. CDR3 residues: CASSFGAGDSPLHF. In DNA form, the CDR3 reads TGCGCCAGCAGCTTTGGGGCGGGGGATTCACCCCTCCACTTT.

This clone was observed at least ten times. A much larger clone is a single base away; this may be a read error. Other DNA sequences from this sample encode an identical CDR3 as well. The chain employs TRBV7-2 and TRBJ1-5; TRBD1 matches 8 bases. The CDR3 is 15 residues long. The germline CDR1 and CDR2 sequences are SGHTA and FQGNSA. CDR3 DNA sequence: TGTGCCAGCAGCTTCAGGGGGCAGAGCAATCAGCCTCAGCATTTT. Translated, it gives CASSFRGQSNQPQHF.

This clone was seen only a few times. The rearrangement links TRBV28 to TRBJ2-2; 8 bases align to TRBD2. Germline V gene sequence: CDR1 MDHEN, CDR2 SYDVKM. CDR3 length equals 13 residues. J gave up 7 bases and V 5 bases, and 3 bases lay outside the gene matches. CDR3 bases: TGTGCCAGCAGTACCCGGGGGGGCGGGGAGCTGTTTTTT. It yields the protein CASSTRGGGELFF.

This clone is medium-sized. The gene calls are TRBV6-2 or TRBV6-3 and TRBJ1-2; no firm D call. Trimming stripped 2 bases from V and 2 bases from J, with 12 bases between. The CDR3 spans 15 residues. In germline, CDR1 is MNHEY, CDR2 SVGEGT. For the CDR3, the DNA is TGTGCCAGCAGTTACCCCCAGGACGGGAACTATGGCTACACCTTC. It codes for CASSYPQDGNYGYTF.

This clone was observed many times. The chain employs TRBV19 and TRBJ2-7; D ambiguous. This CDR3 spans 15 amino acids. Germline loops: CDR1 LNHDA, CDR2 SQIVND (reference sequence). Trimming took 5 bases from V and 1 from J, leaving 15 bases between them. CDR3 amino acids: CASSDPLDGSYEQYF. CDR3 nucleotides: TGTGCCAGTAGTGACCCCCTTGACGGGTCCTACGAGCAGTACTTC.

The V gene is TRBV6-1, the J gene TRBJ2-6, with unresolved D. V lost 0 bases and J 13 bases, leaving 7 bases between the germline ends. The CDR3 runs 12 residues. Per germline, CDR1 MNHNS and CDR2 SASEGT. The CDR3 coding sequence is TGTGCCAGCAGTGAAGCGGATCGGGTCCTGACTTTC. Residues: CASSEADRVLTF.